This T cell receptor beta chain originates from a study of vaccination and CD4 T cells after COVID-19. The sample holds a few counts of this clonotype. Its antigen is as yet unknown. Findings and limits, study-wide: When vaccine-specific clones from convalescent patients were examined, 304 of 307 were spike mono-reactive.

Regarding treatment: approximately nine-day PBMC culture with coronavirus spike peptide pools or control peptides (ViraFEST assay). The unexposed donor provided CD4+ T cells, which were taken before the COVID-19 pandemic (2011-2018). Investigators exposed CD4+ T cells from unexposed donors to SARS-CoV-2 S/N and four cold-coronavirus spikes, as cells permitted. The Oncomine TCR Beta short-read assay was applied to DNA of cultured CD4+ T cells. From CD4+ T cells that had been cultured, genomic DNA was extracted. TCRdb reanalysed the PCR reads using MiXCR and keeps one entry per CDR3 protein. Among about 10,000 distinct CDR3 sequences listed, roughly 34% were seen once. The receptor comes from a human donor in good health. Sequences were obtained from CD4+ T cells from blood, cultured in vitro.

This CDR3 reads CASSRTTGSNQPQHF. CDR3 bases: TGTGCCAGTAGTAGAACGACAGGTTCCAATCAGCCCCAGCATTTT. The chain joins TRBV19 to TRBJ1-5, with a possible D match to TRBD1 (6 bases). Trimming cost V 4 bases and J 3 bases, with 13 bases left between them. This CDR3 has 15 amino acids. CDR1 and CDR2 (germline): LNHDA, SQIVND (reference sequence).